A selection of T cell receptor beta chains follows, all from one sample in a study of shared clonotypes between healthy human individuals. The assay was immunoSEQ multiplex PCR, and TCRdb's table has in-frame clones only and misses some. Among fewer than 550,000 clones listed, nearly 80% were seen once. Sequencing was carried out using PBMCs. These receptors all come from a woman in her 40s in good health. Some clones in this sample may be carry-over from other donors' samples. Each CDR3 is given with its conserved first and last residue.

TRBV7-2	15	TRBJ1-5	CASSLDITGYQPQHF
TRBV30	11	TRBJ2-5	CAWTGKETQYF
TRBV19	17	TRBJ2-7	CASSIDKGTGGSYEQYF
TRBV9	13	TRBJ1-5	CASSPGQGTPQHF
TRBV11-3	13	TRBJ2-7	CASSLWSDHEQYF
TRBV25-1	11	TRBJ1-1	CASRRGYEAFF
TRBV28	14	TRBJ2-7	CASGPGYRLYEQYF
TRBV7-8	16	TRBJ1-5	CASSLAAPQTRQPQHF
TRBV4-1	19	TRBJ1-5	CASSQEFLVRAASNQPQHF
TRBV11-2	15	TRBJ2-1	CASSPGGGRVYEQFF
TRBV7-6	16	TRBJ2-5	CASSPPWTGGGETQYF
TRBV7-9	16	TRBJ1-2	CASSLGPRDKGYGYTF
TRBV11-1	15	TRBJ2-5	CASSPTAGGSETQYF
TRBV7-9	16	TRBJ2-1	CASSLAGGTTRNEQFF
TRBV15	14	TRBJ2-7	CATSRGGDSYEQYF
TRBV6-1	12	TRBJ2-7	CASNTRTYEQYF
TRBV28	14	TRBJ2-7	CASSGTGISYEQYF
TRBV9	13	TRBJ2-7	CASGGWYPYEQYF
TRBV5-1	15	TRBJ2-1	CASSSGQGAYNEQFF
TRBV5-1	15	TRBJ2-4	CASSGTGGAKNIQYF
TRBV2	14	TRBJ1-2	CASSEDSRVWGYTF
TRBV7-2	17	TRBJ2-2	CASSPMRGRDYTGELFF
TRBV27	15	TRBJ2-1	CASGREGLEYNEQFF
TRBV6-4	14	TRBJ2-7	CASSASQGASEQYF
TRBV5-1	13	TRBJ2-3	CASSLEVVDTQYF
TRBV11-2	14	TRBJ2-7	CASSSSWGTYEQYF
TRBV28	13	TRBJ1-2	CASSLGQNYGYTF
TRBV5-1	14	TRBJ1-1	CASSLVDTNTEAFF
TRBV27	13	TRBJ2-2	CASSWSSGGELFF
TRBV19	15	TRBJ2-2	CASSRTSGSTGELFF
TRBV30	10	TRBJ1-1	CAWSRTEAFF
TRBV28	15	TRBJ2-4	CASSLGQLAKNIQYF
TRBV18	15	TRBJ1-1	CASSPGGAMNTEAFF
TRBV5-6	16	TRBJ2-2	CASSLVGRGGTGELFF
TRBV5-6	17	TRBJ2-3	CASSHRSRFGGTDTQYF
TRBV7-2	13	TRBJ2-1	CASNPGTYNEQFF
TRBV11-2	15	TRBJ2-6	CASSLGISGANVLTF
TRBV18	13	TRBJ2-5	CASSPGTGETQYF
TRBV30	16	TRBJ2-3	CALAGAGVRGTDTQYF
TRBV14	20	TRBJ1-3	CASSQDALFGWSGSGNTIYF
TRBV2	12	TRBJ2-5	CASGGTIETQYF
TRBV2	13	TRBJ2-7	CASSESVYYEQYF
TRBV19	16	TRBJ1-2	CASSIRGRLLFHGYTF
TRBV28	15	TRBJ1-5	CASSPADRDNQPQHF
TRBV6-5	15	TRBJ1-1	CASSYSPGAITEAFF
TRBV5-1	14	TRBJ2-7	CASSARDRPYEQYF
TRBV4-2	13	TRBJ1-2	CASSQEYQGGYTF
TRBV2	14	TRBJ2-5	CASSGDRGQETQYF
TRBV7-7	15	TRBJ2-1	CASSSGTATYNEQFF
TRBV2	14	TRBJ1-5	CASSGSDSNQPQHF